The 26 T cell receptor beta chains presented below share a single source sample, sequenced in a study of identical twins listed by TCRdb under 2016. The protocol used for the library was 5' RACE. The run used an Illumina HiSeq 2000. The public reads were reanalyzed by TCRdb: fastp trimming at Q25, MiXCR alignment, in-frame beta chains only. For every CDR3 protein sequence, its rows merge into one entry that carries the most common genes and DNA. This sample comprises fewer than 900,000 distinct CDR3 sequences, 15% to 20% of them detected only once. The top ten hold 13% of the sample. The sample was also linked to a second study, of T cells expressing NK-cell markers.

The material sequenced was PBMCs. These receptors were obtained from a woman aged 18-29 years in good health.

The chain has TRBV29-1 and TRBJ2-3, with unresolved D. The CDR3 sequence is 13 residues long. The germline V gene has CDR1 SQVTM and CDR2 ANQGSEA. With 3 bases removed from V and 4 bases from J, the gap between germline ends came to 11 bases. CDR3 loop: CSVEFLYSDTQYF. DNA of the CDR3: TGCAGCGTTGAGTTTCTATATTCAGATACGCAGTATTTT.

This clonotype came up a few times. The chain is built from TRBV7-2 and TRBJ1-2; no clear D. In germline, CDR1 is SGHTA, CDR2 FQGNSA. Deletions cut 5 bases from V and 8 bases from J, with 12 bases between. The CDR3 runs to 12 residues. CDR3 residues: CASSQDGWGYTF. The CDR3 DNA reads as TGTGCCAGCAGCCAAGATGGGTGGGGCTACACCTTC.

The chain carries TRBV20-1 and TRBJ2-4; D perhaps matches TRBD2 (5 bases). V was shortened by 5 bases and J by 0 bases, with 17 bases between the two germline ends. Germline V lookup: CDR1 DFQATT, CDR2 SNEGSKA (reference sequence). The CDR3 extends over 16 amino acids. DNA of the CDR3: TGCAGTGCTTGGACCCCGGGATCCTTAGCCAAAAACATTCAGTACTTC. This codes for CSAWTPGSLAKNIQYF.

The CDR3 spells CASSLKLGYEQYF. As DNA, the CDR3 is TGTGCCAGCAGTTTAAAGTTGGGGTACGAGCAGTACTTC. The chain uses TRBV27 and TRBJ2-7; D gene uncertain. CDR1 MNHEY and CDR2 SMNVEV come from the germline V gene (reference sequence). V was trimmed by 2 bases and J by 4 bases, leaving 9 bases between them. The CDR3 is 13 amino acids.

V is TRBV6-1 and J is TRBJ1-6, with D uncertain. Per germline, CDR1 MNHNS and CDR2 SASEGT. The CDR3 is 16 amino acids. V was trimmed by 4 bases and J by 8 bases, leaving 18 bases between them. CDR3: CASSVVLEVIYSPLHF. The CDR3 DNA reads as TGTGCCAGCAGTGTCGTTTTGGAAGTTATTTATTCACCCCTCCACTTT.

There are a few counts of this clonotype. A read error is likely, as this CDR3 ends without the conserved phenylalanine or tryptophan. The limits of the CDR3 on the DNA are not certain, so only TCRdb's listed CDR3 is given. CDR3 in amino acids: CASSLGLAGSV. The rearrangement joins TRBV12-3 or TRBV12-4 to TRBJ2-1; the table names TRBD2, a call not compared with the DNA. The CDR3 comprises 11 residues, both ends counted.

This clonotype was counted a few times. J is TRBJ2-7 and V is TRBV20-1; D not resolved. Germline assignment: CDR1 DFQATT and CDR2 SNEGSKA (reference sequence). Trimming pared 1 base from V and 12 bases from J, leaving 13 bases between. The CDR3 runs to 11 residues. The CDR3 DNA is TGCAGTGCTAGAGTTAGGAGTGGTCTGTACTTC. Its translation is CSARVRSGLYF.

This clonotype was recorded at least ten times. J is TRBJ2-5 and V is TRBV4-1; 9 positions match TRBD2. V was clipped by 0 bases and J by 5 bases; unmatched bases: 10. Germline V lookup: CDR1 MGHRA, CDR2 YSYEKL. The CDR3 sequence is 17 residues long. CDR3 residues: CASSQDEMAGGMETQYF. CDR3 sequence (DNA): TGCGCCAGCAGCCAAGATGAAATGGCGGGAGGGATGGAGACCCAGTACTTC.

The chain uses TRBV28 and TRBJ2-2; possibly TRBD1 for D (6 bases). Germline V gene lookup returns CDR1 MDHEN and CDR2 SYDVKM. V was clipped by 6 bases and J by 0 bases, with 14 bases between them. CDR3 length: 16 residues. CDR3 amino acids: CASRASGTPNTGELFF. The CDR3 DNA reads as TGTGCCAGCAGGGCTTCCGGGACACCGAACACCGGGGAGCTGTTTTTT.

This chain uses TRBV7-9 with TRBJ1-1, with D maybe TRBD1 (5 bases). The CDR3 loop spans 15 amino acids. V lost 5 bases and J lost 6, with 19 bases in between. Germline CDR1 is SEHNR and CDR2 is FQNEAQ (reference sequence). DNA for the CDR3: TGTGCCAGCAGCCTTCGACAGTTCCTAAGCTCTGAAGCTTTCTTT. It codes for CASSLRQFLSSEAFF.

The rearrangement joins TRBV6-1 to TRBJ1-2; possibly TRBD1 for D (5 bases). V was pared by 5 bases and J by 4 bases, with 17 bases between. This CDR3 is built from 15 residues. Per germline, CDR1 MNHNS and CDR2 SASEGT. CDR3: CASSTVRAGVYGYTF. The CDR3 nucleotides are TGTGCCAGCAGTACGGTCAGGGCGGGGGTCTATGGCTACACCTTC.

This clonotype was counted at least ten times. The rearrangement links TRBV29-1 to TRBJ1-2; TRBD1 aligns across 8 bases. The CDR3 length is 11 residues. Germline loops: CDR1 SQVTM, CDR2 ANQGSEA. Trimming took 7 bases from V and 6 from J; bases not matched to a gene: 4. The CDR3 here is CSARGLNGYTF. CDR3 in DNA: TGCAGCGCCAGGGGGCTGAATGGCTACACCTTC.

V usage is TRBV5-1 and J usage is TRBJ2-1, with 7 bases lining up with TRBD2. Germline V lookup: CDR1 SGHRS, CDR2 YFSETQ. After removal of 4 bases from V and 6 bases from J, the junction contained 13 bases not matched to a gene. The CDR3 covers 16 residues. CDR3 nucleotides: TGCGCCAGCAGCCCCTCGGCGGGAGCCTTTCGCAATGAGCAGTTCTTC. Translated, it gives CASSPSAGAFRNEQFF.

In this sample, this clonotype turned up a few times. The chain recombines TRBV5-1 with TRBJ1-1, with 7 bases that match TRBD1. CDR1 is SGHRS, CDR2 YFSETQ, per germline. CDR3 length: 15 amino acids. With 4 bases clipped from V and 0 bases from J, the junction kept 6 bases outside the gene matches. The CDR3 DNA is TGCGCCAGCAGCCCGGGACAGAGACTGAACACTGAAGCTTTCTTT. Encoded protein: CASSPGQRLNTEAFF.

The rearrangement uses TRBV20-1 and TRBJ2-3, with 13 bases that match TRBD2. Trimming at V came to 6 bases and at J to 10 bases, leaving 10 bases not matched to a gene. Germline-derived CDR1 and CDR2 are DFQATT and SNEGSKA (reference sequence). CDR3 length: 14 residues. CDR3 DNA: TGCAGTGCAATCGGACTAGCGGGGGACCCATCGCAGTATTTT. It specifies CSAIGLAGDPSQYF.

The chain has TRBV4-3 and TRBJ2-3, with 7 nucleotides matching TRBD2. V lost 7 bases to trimming and J lost 6 bases; unmatched junction nucleotides: 13. Germline assignment: CDR1 LGHNA and CDR2 YSLEER. CDR3 length: 15 residues. In nucleotides, the CDR3 is TGCGCCAGCACTCTTGCGGGAGTAGAAGGGGATACGCAGTATTTT. It is translated as CASTLAGVEGDTQYF.

As to this clonotype: Sequence at one end of the junction differs from germline and may be a read error. The V and J genes are TRBV4-3 and TRBJ1-2; D is undetermined. CDR1 is LGHNA and CDR2 is YSLEER in the germline V gene. CDR3 size: 14 residues. CDR3 sequence reads: CASSHVGVDYGYTF. The CDR3 bases are TGCGCCAGCAGCCACGTCGGCGTGGACTACGGCTACACCTTC.

This clonotype has a handful of counts. The V and J genes are TRBV12-3 or TRBV12-4 and TRBJ2-7; D gene uncertain. With 4 bases removed from V and 2 bases from J, the gap between germline ends came to 12 bases. The length of the CDR3 is 14 residues. This CDR3 reads CASSYAGLPYEQYF. CDR3 nucleotides: TGTGCCAGCAGTTACGCAGGTTTACCCTACGAGCAGTACTTC.

The rearrangement links TRBV9 to TRBJ2-3; D gene unclear. The CDR3 extends over 15 amino acids. Germline lookup yields CDR1 SGDLS and CDR2 YYNGEE. With 4 bases removed from V and 4 bases from J, the gap between germline ends came to 16 bases. The CDR3 DNA reads as TGTGCCAGCAGCCCCAGCCCACTCGGATCAGATACGCAGTATTTT. It translates to CASSPSPLGSDTQYF.

This clonotype was seen ten or more times. V is TRBV6-5 and J is TRBJ2-1; D ambiguous. CDR1 and CDR2 (germline): MNHEY, SVGAGI. V was clipped by 2 bases and J by 4 bases, with 6 bases between them. The CDR3 is made up of 13 amino acids. The CDR3 protein is CASSYRQYNEQFF. The CDR3 DNA reads TGTGCCAGCAGTTACCGGCAGTACAATGAGCAGTTCTTC.

V is TRBV6-2 or TRBV6-3 and J is TRBJ2-3, with D perhaps TRBD2 (7 bases). The V end lost 10 bases, the J end lost 2 bases, and 16 bases lay between the germline ends. Germline lookup yields CDR1 MNHEY and CDR2 SVGEGT. This CDR3 contains 14 residues. The DNA of the CDR3 is TGTGCCACCGGGGGGCTTATCGACACAGATACGCAGTATTTT. Its translation is CATGGLIDTDTQYF.

This sequence joins TRBV11-2 and TRBJ2-7; no firm D call. Trimming cost V 5 bases and J 4 bases, with 24 bases left between them. CDR1 SGHAT and CDR2 FQNNGV come from the germline V gene. This CDR3 is 17 amino acids long. The CDR3 sequence is CASSPRYPAPDSYEQYF. The CDR3, as DNA: TGTGCCAGCAGCCCTAGGTACCCAGCGCCCGATTCATACGAGCAGTACTTC.

The genes are TRBV7-9 and TRBJ1-2, with 10 positions matching TRBD1. CDR1 is SEHNR, CDR2 FQNEAQ, per germline (reference sequence). The V and J ends lost 4 bases and 6 bases, in that order; junction bases with no gene match: 8. There are 15 residues in the CDR3. The CDR3 here is CASSSITGTGDGYTF. DNA of the CDR3: TGTGCCAGCAGCTCGATTACTGGGACAGGGGATGGCTACACCTTC.

V gene TRBV27 combines with J gene TRBJ2-1; no clear D. V lost 6 bases to trimming and J lost 8 bases, with 11 bases between them. The V gene's germline CDR1 is MNHEY and CDR2 SMNVEV (reference sequence). This CDR3 spans 12 amino acids. The CDR3 loop is CASRISVYEQFF. The CDR3 bases are TGTGCCAGCAGGATCAGCGTGTATGAGCAGTTCTTC.

V is TRBV24-1 and J is TRBJ2-3; D is uncertain. Germline assignment: CDR1 KGHDR and CDR2 SFDVKD. V was pared by 11 bases and J by 2 bases, with 16 bases between. This CDR3 is 14 amino acids long. The CDR3 nucleotides are TGTGCCATTAGACACCGGCGCAACACAGATACGCAGTATTTT. Its translation: CAIRHRRNTDTQYF.

This clonotype was found a few times. This chain joins TRBV12-3 or TRBV12-4 and TRBJ1-1; 11 bases agree with TRBD1. The CDR3 totals 13 residues. The V segment lost 3 bases and the J segment 10 bases; nucleotides outside the gene matches: 4. The CDR3 DNA sequence: TGTGCCAGCAGTTTCGGGACAGGGGGAGCAGCTTTCTTT. Translation gives CASSFGTGGAAFF.